One sample yielded the 5 T cell receptor beta chains listed below, sequenced in a study of control samples from healthy donors and cancer patients. Measured with immunoSEQ multiplex PCR; TCRdb has only the in-frame clones, and not every one. The sample contains about 120,000 clones, 93% of which appear only once. The sequenced material came from blood. Receptors were obtained from a young man in good health.

The chain links TRBV4-1 to TRBJ2-1, with D unclear. The CDR3 contains 13 residues. V dropped 4 bases and J dropped 2 bases, with 6 bases sitting between them. CDR1 is MGHRA, CDR2 YSYEKL, per germline. CDR3 DNA: TGCGCCAGCAGCCGTATCCCCTACAATGAGCAGTTCTTC. Protein: CASSRIPYNEQFF.

This chain connects TRBV19 to TRBJ1-4; D unclear. The CDR3 runs 14 residues. CDR1 and CDR2 (germline): LNHDA, SQIVND (reference sequence). The V gene lost 9 bases and the J gene lost 4 bases, with 15 bases spanning the gap. CDR3 sequence: CASRDQTLNEKLFF. CDR3 nucleotide sequence: TGTGCCAGCCGAGACCAAACCCTTAATGAAAAACTGTTTTTT.

The chain is built from TRBV5-6 and TRBJ2-3; D not resolved. The germline V gene encodes CDR1 SGHDT and CDR2 YYEEEE. This CDR3 has 16 residues. Trimming took 2 bases from V and 4 from J, leaving 17 bases between them. In nucleotides, the CDR3 is TGTGCCAGCAGCTTCGCCCGGGCCCTAGGCGCAGATACGCAGTATTTT. Protein product: CASSFARALGADTQYF.

V is TRBV19 and J is TRBJ1-1, with D tentatively TRBD1 (6 bases). The V end lost 5 bases, the J end lost 0 bases, and 10 bases lay between the germline ends. Germline assignment: CDR1 LNHDA and CDR2 SQIVND (reference sequence). The CDR3 runs 14 residues. CDR3 nucleotides: TGTGCCAGTAGTCTCGGACAGTTGAACACTGAAGCTTTCTTT. Protein product: CASSLGQLNTEAFF.

The chain couples TRBV9 to TRBJ1-3, with unresolved D. CDR3 length: 16 amino acids. Trimming removed 0 bases at V and 0 bases at J, with 10 bases between. Germline values: CDR1 SGDLS, CDR2 YYNGEE. In DNA, the CDR3 is TGTGCCAGCAGCGTAGGAGGCGACGACTCTGGAAACACCATATATTTT. This sequence encodes CASSVGGDDSGNTIYF.